The rows below give T cell receptor beta chains drawn from one sample of a study of blood T cell repertoires in COVID-19. Here immunoSEQ multiplex PCR was the method, and the copy in TCRdb shows in-frame clones only, minus some. The sample lists over 200,000 clones; 87% were seen once. Sequencing was carried out using peripheral blood. All receptors come from a man aged 35 to 55 with active or convalescent COVID-19. CDR3s include the opening cysteine and the closing phenylalanine or tryptophan. The D gene is left open where the match is weak. A clone size is listed for some rows: how often the clone was seen (once, few, many), or a class if it is expanded.

D,J,size,V,CDR3,DNA
TRBD1,TRBJ2-2,NA,TRBV7-9,CASSEGQGAGTGELFF,TGTGCCAGCAGCGAGGGACAGGGGGCCGGCACCGGGGAGCTGTTTTTT
NA,TRBJ1-5,NA,TRBV7-9,CASSLVGSNNQPQHF,TGTGCCAGCAGCTTAGTGGGCAGCAACAATCAGCCCCAGCATTTT
NA,TRBJ1-2,once,TRBV6-1,CASSEGTGYGYTF,TGTGCCAGCAGTGAGGGAACAGGGTATGGCTACACCTTC
TRBD2,TRBJ2-1,NA,TRBV6-5,CASRARTSNMGEQFF,TGTGCCAGCAGGGCCAGGACTAGCAACATGGGCGAGCAGTTCTTC
NA,TRBJ2-5,NA,TRBV11-3,CASSAPGGQETQYF,TGTGCCAGCAGCGCCCCGGGTGGGCAAGAGACCCAGTACTTC
TRBD1,TRBJ1-5,NA,TRBV15,CATSIPGQGRGNQPQHF,TGTGCCACCAGCATCCCGGGACAGGGTAGGGGCAATCAGCCCCAGCATTTT
NA,TRBJ1-5,NA,TRBV2,CASSEANRRQPQHF,TGTGCCAGCAGTGAAGCCAACCGGAGGCAGCCCCAGCATTTT
NA,TRBJ2-3,NA,TRBV3-1/TRBV3-2,CASSQVLVTDTQYF,TGTGCCAGCAGCCAAGTACTCGTCACAGATACGCAGTATTTT
TRBD1,TRBJ2-5,NA,TRBV6-8,CASIEQGAKGETQYF,TGTGCCAGCATCGAACAGGGGGCCAAAGGGGAGACCCAGTACTTC
NA,TRBJ1-5,once,TRBV2,CASSEGQGHQPQHF,TGTGCCAGCAGTGAGGGGCAGGGTCACCAGCCCCAGCATTTT
NA,TRBJ2-2,NA,TRBV19,CASTSTSNTGELFF,TGTGCCAGTACCTCTACTAGTAACACCGGGGAGCTGTTTTTT
NA,TRBJ1-2,NA,TRBV9,CASSVGGAGTPGYGYTF,TGTGCCAGCAGCGTAGGAGGGGCAGGGACACCCGGCTATGGCTACACCTTC
NA,TRBJ2-4,once,TRBV5-4,CASSFNGGEDIQYF,TGTGCCAGCAGCTTTAACGGAGGGGAGGACATTCAGTACTTC
NA,TRBJ2-2,NA,TRBV10-2,CASSGGRTSANTGELFF,TGCGCCAGCAGTGGGGGGCGGACTAGTGCGAACACCGGGGAGCTGTTTTTT
TRBD2,TRBJ2-1,NA,TRBV10-3,CAISPGLAGRNEQFF,TGTGCCATCAGCCCGGGACTAGCGGGACGAAATGAGCAGTTCTTC
NA,TRBJ2-4,NA,TRBV9,CASSGGVPGHDKNIQYF,TGTGCCAGCAGCGGAGGGGTACCGGGACACGACAAAAACATTCAGTACTTC
NA,TRBJ1-1,NA,TRBV19,CASSITVYTEAFF,TGTGCCAGTAGTATTACGGTTTACACTGAAGCTTTCTTT
TRBD1,TRBJ1-5,NA,TRBV28,CASSWFRGRISGNQPQHF,TGTGCCAGCAGTTGGTTCAGGGGGCGCATCTCCGGCAATCAGCCCCAGCATTTT
NA,TRBJ2-3,NA,TRBV9,CASSQTGQPDTQYF,TGTGCCAGCAGTCAGACAGGACAGCCAGATACGCAGTATTTT
TRBD2,TRBJ2-7,NA,TRBV9,CASSVAGGGAYEQYF,TGTGCCAGCAGCGTAGCAGGCGGGGGGGCCTACGAGCAGTACTTC
TRBD1,TRBJ2-7,NA,TRBV3-1/TRBV3-2,CASSRDRAFEQYF,TGTGCCAGCAGCAGGGACAGGGCTTTCGAGCAGTACTTC
NA,TRBJ2-4,NA,TRBV27,CASSPGRGLAKNIQYF,TGTGCCAGCAGTCCTGGGCGGGGATTAGCCAAAAACATTCAGTACTTC
NA,TRBJ2-2,NA,TRBV2,CATAASANTGELFF,TGTGCCACGGCGGCGTCAGCGAACACCGGGGAGCTGTTTTTT
NA,TRBJ1-1,many,TRBV7-2,CASSSQGGTEAFF,TGTGCCAGCAGCTCGCAAGGGGGTACTGAAGCTTTCTTT
TRBD2,TRBJ2-2,NA,TRBV24-1,CATSGDGGIGELFF,TGTGCCACCAGTGGGGACGGGGGGATCGGGGAGCTGTTTTTT
NA,TRBJ1-2,NA,TRBV20-1,CSASQAGNYGYTF,TGCAGTGCTAGTCAGGCCGGCAACTATGGCTACACCTTC
NA,TRBJ2-7,NA,TRBV10-1,CASATHRGGERDEQYF,TGCGCCAGCGCAACCCACCGTGGCGGGGAGAGGGACGAGCAGTACTTC
NA,TRBJ1-1,NA,TRBV19,CASTDRITEAFF,TGTGCCAGTACCGACAGGATCACTGAAGCTTTCTTT
TRBD1,TRBJ1-3,NA,TRBV28,CASSLLGQRGGNTIYF,TGTGCCAGCAGTTTATTGGGACAGCGAGGGGGAAACACCATATATTTT
TRBD1,TRBJ1-5,NA,TRBV30,CAWSVYRGHQPQHF,TGTGCCTGGAGTGTATACAGGGGGCATCAGCCCCAGCATTTT
NA,TRBJ2-1,NA,TRBV10-1,CASSEGGGRPPEFF,TGCGCCAGCAGTGAAGGGGGCGGGAGGCCTCCCGAGTTCTTC
NA,TRBJ1-4,NA,TRBV2,CASSEGRVELKLFF,TGTGCCAGCAGTGAAGGGCGTGTGGAGTTAAAACTGTTTTTT
NA,TRBJ2-7,NA,TRBV15,CATSRVVRFYSYEQYF,TGTGCCACCAGCAGAGTAGTGCGATTCTACTCCTACGAGCAGTACTTC